The rows below give T cell receptor beta chains drawn from one sample of a study of CD8+CD57+ T cells in acquired aplastic anemia. TCRdb re-called the reads through MiXCR, storing one row per CDR3 protein. The data hold approximately 380,000 distinct CDR3 sequences, with 55% to 75% observed a single time. Sequencing used sorted CD4+, CD8+, or CD8+CD57+ T cells (not recorded which) from PBMCs. These receptors were taken from a human donor in good health, serving as a control. Both conserved end residues are part of each CDR3. D genes are given only for firm matches. Rows may omit the clone size; those that give it use once, few, many or a size class.

clone size: .
V gene: TRBV15
J gene: TRBJ2-7
D gene: TRBD1
CDR3 protein: CATSNEGTGYNEQYF
CDR3 DNA: TGTGCCACCAGCAATGAGGGGACAGGGTACAATGAGCAGTACTTC

clone size: .
V gene: TRBV10-3
J gene: TRBJ1-2
D gene: TRBD1
CDR3 protein: CAISGTGVIGYGYTF
CDR3 DNA: TGTGCCATCAGTGGGACAGGGGTAATCGGCTATGGCTACACCTTC

clone size: many
V gene: TRBV20-1
J gene: TRBJ2-7
D gene: TRBD1
CDR3 protein: CSATFRDRLSYEQYF
CDR3 DNA: TGCAGTGCCACATTCCGGGACAGGTTATCCTACGAGCAGTACTTC

clone size: .
V gene: TRBV7-2
J gene: TRBJ1-4
D gene: .
CDR3 protein: CASSLDKAGYGYTLFF
CDR3 DNA: TGTGCCAGCAGCTTAGACAAAGCGGGCTATGGCTACACCCTGTTTTTT

clone size: .
V gene: TRBV2
J gene: TRBJ2-3
D gene: .
CDR3 protein: CASRVADTQYF
CDR3 DNA: TGTGCCAGCAGGGTGGCAGATACGCAGTATTTT

clone size: .
V gene: TRBV5-6
J gene: TRBJ1-1
D gene: .
CDR3 protein: CASSLPAVGAFF
CDR3 DNA: TGTGCCAGCAGCTTACCAGCGGTAGGGGCTTTCTTT

clone size: .
V gene: TRBV7-2
J gene: TRBJ1-6
D gene: .
CDR3 protein: CASSLRRPGPAALF
CDR3 DNA: TGTGCCAGCAGCTTACGGAGGCCGGGACCGGCCGCCCTCTTT

clone size: once
V gene: TRBV7-6
J gene: TRBJ2-1
D gene: .
CDR3 protein: CASSLPSEYNEHFF
CDR3 DNA: TGTGCCAGCAGCCTACCTTCGGAGTACAATGAACACTTCTTC

clone size: many
V gene: TRBV18
J gene: TRBJ2-7
D gene: .
CDR3 protein: CASSPRGSSYEQYF
CDR3 DNA: TGTGCCAGCTCACCACGGGGGAGCTCCTACGAGCAGTACTTC

clone size: .
V gene: TRBV5-1
J gene: TRBJ1-6
D gene: TRBD1
CDR3 protein: CASSVNRGLTSPLHF
CDR3 DNA: TGTGCCAGCAGCGTGAACAGGGGGCTCACGTCACCCCTCCACTTT

clone size: many
V gene: TRBV4-3
J gene: TRBJ1-2
D gene: TRBD1
CDR3 protein: CASSQGDREDYGYTF
CDR3 DNA: TGCGCCAGCAGCCAAGGGGACAGGGAGGACTATGGCTACACCTTC

clone size: many
V gene: TRBV7-8
J gene: TRBJ2-5
D gene: .
CDR3 protein: CASSSGVYRETQYF
CDR3 DNA: TGTGCCAGCAGCTCCGGTGTATATCGAGAGACCCAGTACTTC

clone size: .
V gene: TRBV7-2
J gene: TRBJ2-7
D gene: .
CDR3 protein: CASSPRRSGWEQYF
CDR3 DNA: TGTGCCAGCAGCCCCAGGAGAAGCGGATGGGAGCAGTACTTC

clone size: many
V gene: TRBV5-1
J gene: TRBJ2-3
D gene: TRBD2
CDR3 protein: CASSLEGTSGGRTDTQYF
CDR3 DNA: TGCGCCAGCAGCTTGGAGGGGACTAGCGGCGGGCGGACAGATACGCAGTATTTT

clone size: .
V gene: TRBV2
J gene: TRBJ1-6
D gene: TRBD1
CDR3 protein: CASTTGEGTAALF
CDR3 DNA: TGTGCCAGCACAACAGGGGAGGGTACTGCAGCCCTCTTT

clone size: .
V gene: TRBV12-3/TRBV12-4
J gene: TRBJ1-4
D gene: .
CDR3 protein: CASSRDGWHEKLFF
CDR3 DNA: TGTGCCAGCAGTAGAGATGGTTGGCATGAAAAACTGTTTTTT

clone size: once
V gene: TRBV20-1
J gene: TRBJ1-6
D gene: .
CDR3 protein: CSARGGGGSSLHF
CDR3 DNA: TGCAGTGCTAGAGGGGGCGGCGGTTCATCCCTCCACTTT

clone size: .
V gene: TRBV5-1
J gene: TRBJ1-5
D gene: .
CDR3 protein: CASSLGDTNQPQHF
CDR3 DNA: TGCGCCAGCAGCTTAGGGGACACCAATCAGCCCCAGCATTTT

clone size: .
V gene: TRBV4-2
J gene: TRBJ1-2
D gene: .
CDR3 protein: CASSQEGAAGYGYTF
CDR3 DNA: TGTGCCAGCAGCCAAGAAGGGGCCGCGGGCTATGGCTACACCTTC

clone size: .
V gene: TRBV19
J gene: TRBJ1-6
D gene: .
CDR3 protein: CASYIHPPSTEFYSPLHF
CDR3 DNA: TGTGCCAGTTATATCCATCCCCCCTCAACGGAGTTTTATTCACCCCTCCACTTT

clone size: .
V gene: TRBV20-1
J gene: TRBJ1-5
D gene: .
CDR3 protein: CSASKDTQYYQPQHF
CDR3 DNA: TGCAGTGCTAGTAAAGATACGCAGTATTATCAGCCCCAGCATTTT

clone size: .
V gene: TRBV5-1
J gene: TRBJ1-6
D gene: .
CDR3 protein: CASSVAAAFSPLHF
CDR3 DNA: TGTGCCAGCAGCGTCGCAGCCGCCTTCTCACCCCTCCACTTT

clone size: few
V gene: TRBV15
J gene: TRBJ2-3
D gene: TRBD1
CDR3 protein: CATSRDGQASTDTQYF
CDR3 DNA: TGTGCCACCAGCAGAGATGGACAGGCCAGCACAGATACGCAGTATTTT

clone size: many
V gene: TRBV7-9
J gene: TRBJ1-2
D gene: TRBD1
CDR3 protein: CASSFRGLYGYTF
CDR3 DNA: TGTGCCAGCAGCTTTAGGGGGCTCTATGGCTACACCTTC

clone size: .
V gene: TRBV12-3/TRBV12-4
J gene: TRBJ1-1
D gene: .
CDR3 protein: CASISGPRSPTEAFF
CDR3 DNA: TGTGCCAGCATCTCGGGACCCCGCTCGCCCACTGAAGCTTTCTTT

clone size: .
V gene: TRBV2
J gene: TRBJ2-7
D gene: .
CDR3 protein: CASSPGGGDTQQFF
CDR3 DNA: TGTGCCAGCAGCCCGGGAGGGGGCGATACGCAGCAGTTTTTC

clone size: few
V gene: TRBV2
J gene: TRBJ1-2
D gene: TRBD1
CDR3 protein: CASRAGQDYGYTF
CDR3 DNA: TGTGCCAGCCGGGCGGGACAGGACTATGGCTACACCTTC

clone size: once
V gene: TRBV9
J gene: TRBJ1-5
D gene: TRBD1
CDR3 protein: CASSPRPGQGGNQPQHF
CDR3 DNA: TGTGCCAGCAGCCCGCGCCCGGGACAGGGAGGCAATCAGCCCCAGCATTTT

clone size: .
V gene: TRBV20-1
J gene: TRBJ1-2
D gene: .
CDR3 protein: CSARLTPTYDGYTF
CDR3 DNA: TGCAGTGCTAGACTGACACCTACCTACGATGGCTACACCTTC

clone size: .
V gene: TRBV7-7
J gene: TRBJ1-1
D gene: .
CDR3 protein: CASSIESSNSEAFF
CDR3 DNA: TGTGCTAGCAGCATAGAGAGTAGCAACTCCGAGGCTTTCTTT

clone size: .
V gene: TRBV5-1
J gene: TRBJ1-5
D gene: .
CDR3 protein: CASSLGDRNHLYSNQPQHF
CDR3 DNA: TGCGCCAGCAGCTTGGGTGACAGGAACCACCTTTATAGCAATCAGCCCCAGCATTTT

clone size: .
V gene: TRBV2
J gene: TRBJ2-7
D gene: .
CDR3 protein: CATSGETGVPEQYF
CDR3 DNA: TGTGCCACCAGCGGCGAAACAGGAGTTCCCGAGCAGTACTTC

clone size: many
V gene: TRBV5-1
J gene: TRBJ1-2
D gene: TRBD1
CDR3 protein: CASSPDRDGDGYTF
CDR3 DNA: TGCGCCAGCAGCCCGGACAGGGACGGCGATGGCTACACCTTC